The clone carrying this T cell receptor beta chain was detected only a few times. The antigen remains unidentified. This sample was included in a study of early T cells in non-severe SARS-CoV-2 infection. Study details: The authors sequenced bulk RNA from unsorted whole blood, leaving chains unpaired. Study conclusions and caveats: Database matching using VDJdb favored anti-spike CD8 responses, with private and CD4 specificities left missing.

Per germline, CDR1 MGHRA and CDR2 YSYEKL. Trimming left V 5 bases short and J 4 bases short, with 15 bases between. This CDR3 is 15 amino acids long. Each single cDNA molecule received a unique molecular identifier. MiXCR was run by TCRdb on the 5' RACE reads, yielding one entry per CDR3 protein. The sample consists of approximately 100,000 distinct CDR3 sequences, roughly 9.6% of them appearing once. The sample consisted of whole blood. V is TRBV4-1 and J is TRBJ1-5; D not resolved. The TCR was taken from an adult who was a healthcare worker with PCR-confirmed SARS-CoV-2 infection or an uninfected control (not recorded which). In DNA, the CDR3 is TGCGCCAGCAGCATTCGCCTTGCGGAAAATCAGCCCCAGCATTTT. Amino acids: CASSIRLAENQPQHF.